This entry features one T cell receptor (beta chain) sequence. Its antigen is not identified. The CDR3 consists of 14 residues. The germline CDR1 and CDR2 sequences are SGHTA and FQGNSA. The V end was cut by 3 bases, the J end by 8 bases, with 13 bases between. This entry comes from a study of CD8 T cells in ankylosing spondylitis. Libraries for TCR beta were made by quantitative 5'-RACE with molecular barcodes. TCRdb reprocessed the 5' RACE reads via MiXCR and lists one record per CDR3 protein. The sample holds hundreds of thousands of distinct CDR3 sequences, approximately 26% seen once. The study, taken as a whole, reports: With a CD8+ phenotype, disease-linked clones were relatively rare in peripheral blood. Fewer than 10 highly homologous variants made up a TCR beta motif that seemed to typify ankylosing spondylitis blood. The clones that were linked to disease were reported to be significantly enriched in matched synovial fluid samples from ankylosing spondylitis patients. Some of the motif variants had earlier been found in reactive arthritis patients' fluid and blood.

This TCR was recovered from a male donor with ankylosing spondylitis. Sequencing was done on a sample of blood, either unsorted or a sorted T cell fraction (not recorded which). The J gene is TRBJ1-4, the V gene TRBV7-2, with TRBD1 as a possible D gene (6 bases). The CDR3 DNA sequence: TGTGCCAGCAGCTTGGGGGCCGGGAACGAAAAACTGTTTTTT. It yields the protein CASSLGAGNEKLFF.